This is a list of T cell receptor beta chains from one sample in a study of blood T cell repertoires in COVID-19. Repertoires were generated with immunoSEQ multiplex PCR, while TCRdb's copy carries only in-frame clones and drops some. Of tens of thousands of clones detected, more than 65% appear once; the ten largest clones hold 7.6%. The sample comprised peripheral blood. Every receptor here comes from a human donor in a cohort sampled during active COVID-19. The CDR3 runs from the conserved cysteine through the conserved F or W. Each record gives: clone size, V gene, J gene, D gene, CDR3 DNA, CDR3 protein. D genes are given only for firm matches. Size is omitted from some rows. Given values are once, few, many or a class for expanded clones.

size: few; V: TRBV5-1; J: TRBJ1-5; D: NA; DNA: TGCGCCAGCAGCTTGGGAGATCTTCAGCCCCAGCATTTT; CDR3: CASSLGDLQPQHF
size: NA; V: TRBV9; J: TRBJ2-7; D: TRBD1; DNA: TGTGCCAGCAGCTCAAGCCGGACAGGGACGGGCGAGCAGTACTTC; CDR3: CASSSSRTGTGEQYF
size: few; V: TRBV11-3; J: TRBJ2-2; D: NA; DNA: TGTGCCAGCAGCCGTGCCGGGGAGCTGTTTTTT; CDR3: CASSRAGELFF
size: NA; V: TRBV28; J: TRBJ2-5; D: NA; DNA: TGTGCCAGCACCTCGGGGGACTCCAGGGAGACCCAGTACTTC; CDR3: CASTSGDSRETQYF
size: NA; V: TRBV6-5; J: TRBJ1-5; D: NA; DNA: TGTGCCAGCAGATCGGACAGCAAGAATCAGCCCCAGCATTTT; CDR3: CASRSDSKNQPQHF
size: NA; V: TRBV28; J: TRBJ1-2; D: NA; DNA: TGTGCCAGCATGGACTGGAACTATGGCTACACCTTC; CDR3: CASMDWNYGYTF
size: NA; V: TRBV11-2; J: TRBJ2-7; D: TRBD2; DNA: TGTGCCAGCAGCGTCGCAGCGGGAGGCGCCTACGAGCAGTACTTC; CDR3: CASSVAAGGAYEQYF
size: NA; V: TRBV19; J: TRBJ1-3; D: TRBD1; DNA: TGTGCCAGTCGCCCCACAGGGGTCACTATCTCTGGAAACACCATATATTTT; CDR3: CASRPTGVTISGNTIYF
size: NA; V: TRBV11-2; J: TRBJ2-1; D: NA; DNA: TGTGCCAGCAGCTTAAACAGGAACAATGAGCAGTTCTTC; CDR3: CASSLNRNNEQFF
size: NA; V: TRBV19; J: TRBJ2-1; D: TRBD2; DNA: TGTGCCAGTAGTATAGATTCGCTAGCGGGAACCAGTGAGCAGTTCTTC; CDR3: CASSIDSLAGTSEQFF
size: NA; V: TRBV7-2; J: TRBJ2-7; D: NA; DNA: TGTGCCAGCAGCTCCCTCGACAGCTACGAGCAGTACTTC; CDR3: CASSSLDSYEQYF
size: NA; V: TRBV11-2; J: TRBJ1-2; D: NA; DNA: TGTGCCAGCAGCTTAGATAAGGCAGGGAACTATGGCTACACCTTC; CDR3: CASSLDKAGNYGYTF
size: NA; V: TRBV4-1; J: TRBJ2-7; D: NA; DNA: TGCGCCAGCAGCCAAGAGGGTAGCGGTTTCTCCTACGAGCAGTACTTC; CDR3: CASSQEGSGFSYEQYF
size: NA; V: TRBV5-6; J: TRBJ2-5; D: NA; DNA: TGTGCCAGCAGCTTGGCGTTCGGGGGTGGGGAGACCCAGTACTTC; CDR3: CASSLAFGGGETQYF
size: NA; V: TRBV5-1; J: TRBJ2-5; D: NA; DNA: TGCGCCAGCAGCTTGTCCCCAGGATACCAAGAGACCCAGTACTTC; CDR3: CASSLSPGYQETQYF
size: NA; V: TRBV5-4; J: TRBJ1-4; D: TRBD1; DNA: TGTGCCAGCAGCTGGGACAGGGGCACTAATGAAAAACTGTTTTTT; CDR3: CASSWDRGTNEKLFF
size: NA; V: TRBV24-1; J: TRBJ2-5; D: TRBD1; DNA: TGTGCCACCAGTGACCGGACAGGGGCAGAGACCCAGTACTTC; CDR3: CATSDRTGAETQYF
size: NA; V: TRBV5-6; J: TRBJ2-5; D: NA; DNA: TGTGCCAGCAGCTTGCCAGGAGGGGCCCAAGAGACCCAGTACTTC; CDR3: CASSLPGGAQETQYF
size: NA; V: TRBV4-2; J: TRBJ2-1; D: NA; DNA: TGTGCCAGCAGCCCGACAGGCGCTAGCAGCAATGAGCAGTTCTTC; CDR3: CASSPTGASSNEQFF
size: NA; V: TRBV19; J: TRBJ1-2; D: TRBD1; DNA: TGTGCCAGTAGTGATCCGGGACAGTACAGTTATGGCTACACCTTC; CDR3: CASSDPGQYSYGYTF
size: NA; V: TRBV19; J: TRBJ2-7; D: NA; DNA: TGTGCCAGTAGTCCCGGCGGGGGCTTAAGCTCCTACGAGCAGTACTTC; CDR3: CASSPGGGLSSYEQYF
size: once; V: TRBV5-4; J: TRBJ1-2; D: TRBD1; DNA: TGTGCCAGCAGCTGGGGGACAGGGAACTATGGCTACACCTTC; CDR3: CASSWGTGNYGYTF